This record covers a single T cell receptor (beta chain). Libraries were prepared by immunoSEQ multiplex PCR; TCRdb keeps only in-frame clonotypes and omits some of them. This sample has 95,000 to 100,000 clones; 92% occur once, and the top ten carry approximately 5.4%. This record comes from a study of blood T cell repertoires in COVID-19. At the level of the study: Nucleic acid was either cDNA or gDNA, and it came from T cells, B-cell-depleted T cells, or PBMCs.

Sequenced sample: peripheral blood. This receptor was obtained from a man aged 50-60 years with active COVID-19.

The CDR3 sequence: CASSLDTGAYEQYF. CDR3 sequence (DNA): TGTGCCAGCAGCTTAGACACAGGGGCCTACGAGCAGTACTTC. V is TRBV11-2 and J is TRBJ2-7; 7 bases are shared with TRBD1. This CDR3 is built from 14 residues. V shed 0 bases and J 2 bases; nucleotides not matched to a gene: 1. Germline V gene sequence: CDR1 SGHAT, CDR2 FQNNGV.